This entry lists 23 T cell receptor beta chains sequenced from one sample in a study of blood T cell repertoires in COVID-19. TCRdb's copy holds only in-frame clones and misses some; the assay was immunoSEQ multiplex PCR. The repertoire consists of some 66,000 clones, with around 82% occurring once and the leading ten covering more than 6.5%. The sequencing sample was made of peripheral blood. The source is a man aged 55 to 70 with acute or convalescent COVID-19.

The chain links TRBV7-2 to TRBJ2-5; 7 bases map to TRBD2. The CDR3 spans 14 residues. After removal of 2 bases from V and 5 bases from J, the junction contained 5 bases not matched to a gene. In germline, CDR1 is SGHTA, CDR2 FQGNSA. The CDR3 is CASSLQAGRETQYF. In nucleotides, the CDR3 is TGTGCCAGCAGCTTACAAGCGGGGAGGGAGACCCAGTACTTC.

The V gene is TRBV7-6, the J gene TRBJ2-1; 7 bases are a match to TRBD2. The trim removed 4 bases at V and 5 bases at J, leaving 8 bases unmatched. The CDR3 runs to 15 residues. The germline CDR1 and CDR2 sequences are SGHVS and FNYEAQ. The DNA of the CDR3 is TGTGCCAGCAGCTCCGCTGCTAGCGGAAACAATGAGCAGTTCTTC. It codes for CASSSAASGNNEQFF.

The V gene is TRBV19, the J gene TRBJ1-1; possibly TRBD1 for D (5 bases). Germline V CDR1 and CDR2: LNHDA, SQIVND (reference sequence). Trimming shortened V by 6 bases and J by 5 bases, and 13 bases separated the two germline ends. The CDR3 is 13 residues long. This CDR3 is CASRRVGGTEAFF. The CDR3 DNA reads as TGTGCCAGTAGGAGAGTCGGGGGGACTGAAGCTTTCTTT.

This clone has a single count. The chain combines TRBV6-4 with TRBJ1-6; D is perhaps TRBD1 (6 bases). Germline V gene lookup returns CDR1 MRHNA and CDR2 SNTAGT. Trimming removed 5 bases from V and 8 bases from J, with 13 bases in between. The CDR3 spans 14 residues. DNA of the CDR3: TGTGCCAGCAGTCGACAGGCCGGTTATTCACCCCTCCACTTT. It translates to CASSRQAGYSPLHF.

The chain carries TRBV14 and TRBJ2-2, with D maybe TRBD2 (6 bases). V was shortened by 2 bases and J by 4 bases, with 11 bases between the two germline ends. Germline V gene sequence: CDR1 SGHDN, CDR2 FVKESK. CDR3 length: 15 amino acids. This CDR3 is CASSQLGTSTGELFF. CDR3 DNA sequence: TGTGCCAGCAGCCAACTCGGGACTTCCACCGGGGAGCTGTTTTTT.

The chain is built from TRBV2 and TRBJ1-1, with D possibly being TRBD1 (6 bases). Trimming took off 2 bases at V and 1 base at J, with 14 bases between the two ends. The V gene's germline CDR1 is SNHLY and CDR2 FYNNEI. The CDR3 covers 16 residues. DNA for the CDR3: TGTGCCAGCAGTGAATTGATTGGGGGCGGGAACACTGAAGCTTTCTTT. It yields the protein CASSELIGGGNTEAFF. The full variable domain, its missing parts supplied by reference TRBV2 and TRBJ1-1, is EPEVTQTPSHQVTQMGQEVILRCVPISNHLYFYWYRQILGQKVEFLVSFYNNEISEKSEIFDDQFSVERPDGSNFTLKIRSTKLEDSAMYFCASSELIGGGNTEAFFGQGTRLTVV.

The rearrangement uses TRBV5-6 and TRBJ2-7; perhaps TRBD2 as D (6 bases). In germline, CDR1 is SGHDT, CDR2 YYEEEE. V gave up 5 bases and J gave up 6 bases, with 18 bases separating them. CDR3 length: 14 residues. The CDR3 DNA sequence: TGTGCCAGCAGTCAAATCTCAGGCGGGGTCGAGCAGTACGTC. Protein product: CASSQISGGVEQYV.

CDR3 DNA sequence: TGTGCCAGCAGCTTTTCGACAGGGGGTGGACAGCCCCAGCATTTT. It translates to CASSFSTGGGQPQHF. The chain links TRBV7-9 to TRBJ1-5, with 9 bases that match TRBD1. The CDR3 totals 15 residues. With V trimmed by 3 bases and J by 7 bases, 7 bases remained unmatched. From germline, CDR1 is SEHNR and CDR2 FQNEAQ (reference sequence).

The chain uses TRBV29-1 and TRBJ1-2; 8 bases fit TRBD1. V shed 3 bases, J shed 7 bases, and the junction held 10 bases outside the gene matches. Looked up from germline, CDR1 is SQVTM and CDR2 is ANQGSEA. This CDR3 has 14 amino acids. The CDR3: CSVDPQGGSGGYTF. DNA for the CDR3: TGCAGCGTTGACCCACAGGGGGGTAGTGGTGGCTACACCTTC.

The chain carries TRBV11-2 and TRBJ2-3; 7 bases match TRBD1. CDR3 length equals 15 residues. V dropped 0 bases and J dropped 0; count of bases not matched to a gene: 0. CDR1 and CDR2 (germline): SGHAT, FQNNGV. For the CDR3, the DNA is TGTGCCAGCAGCTTAGAGACAGGGAGCACAGATACGCAGTATTTT. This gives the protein CASSLETGSTDTQYF. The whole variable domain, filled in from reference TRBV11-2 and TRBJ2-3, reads EAGVAQSPRYKIIEKRQSVAFWCNPISGHATLYWYQQILGQGPKLLIQFQNNGVVDDSQLPKDRFSAERLKGVDSTLKIQPAKLEDSAVYLCASSLETGSTDTQYFGPGTRLTVL.

The CDR3, as DNA: TGCGCCAGCAGCTTGGACGCCTTAGCCACAGATACGCAGTATTTT. Its protein product is CASSLDALATDTQYF. The V and J genes are TRBV5-1 and TRBJ2-3; no clear D gene. The CDR3 sequence is 15 residues long. V was clipped by 0 bases and J by 2 bases, with 10 bases between them. The V gene's germline CDR1 is SGHRS and CDR2 YFSETQ.

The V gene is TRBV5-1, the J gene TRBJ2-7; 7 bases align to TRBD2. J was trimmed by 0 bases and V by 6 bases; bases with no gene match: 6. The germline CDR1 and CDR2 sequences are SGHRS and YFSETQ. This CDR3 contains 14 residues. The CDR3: CASNWGGVSYEQYF. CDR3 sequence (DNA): TGCGCCAGCAACTGGGGGGGAGTCTCCTACGAGCAGTACTTC. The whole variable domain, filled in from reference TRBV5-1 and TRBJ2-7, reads KAGVTQTPRYLIKTRGQQVTLSCSPISGHRSVSWYQQTPGQGLQFLFEYFSETQRNKGNFPGRFSGRQFSNSRSEMNVSTLELGDSALYLCASNWGGVSYEQYFGPGTRLTVT.

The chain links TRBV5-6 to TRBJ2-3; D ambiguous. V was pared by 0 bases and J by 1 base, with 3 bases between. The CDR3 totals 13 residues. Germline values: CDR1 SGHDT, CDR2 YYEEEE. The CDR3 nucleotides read TGTGCCAGCAGCTTGGTAGGCACAGATACGCAGTATTTT. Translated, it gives CASSLVGTDTQYF.

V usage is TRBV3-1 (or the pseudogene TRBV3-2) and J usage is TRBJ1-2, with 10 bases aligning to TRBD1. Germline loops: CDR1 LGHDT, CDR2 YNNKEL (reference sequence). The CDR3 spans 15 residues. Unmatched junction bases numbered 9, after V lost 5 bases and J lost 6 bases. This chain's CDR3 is CASSYYDRGRDGYTF. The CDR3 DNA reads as TGTGCCAGCAGCTATTACGACAGGGGGCGCGATGGCTACACCTTC.

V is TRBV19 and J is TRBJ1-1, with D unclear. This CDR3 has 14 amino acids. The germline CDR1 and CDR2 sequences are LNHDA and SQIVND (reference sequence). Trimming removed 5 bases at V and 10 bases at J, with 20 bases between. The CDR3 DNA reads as TGTGCCAGTAGTGCTGGACCGCGTTCGGGAGGAGCTTTCTTT. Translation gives CASSAGPRSGGAFF.

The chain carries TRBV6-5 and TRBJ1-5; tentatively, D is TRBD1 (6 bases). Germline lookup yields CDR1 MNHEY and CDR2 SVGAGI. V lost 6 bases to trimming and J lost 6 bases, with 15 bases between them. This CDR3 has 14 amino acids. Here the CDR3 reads CASSGQRASQPQHF. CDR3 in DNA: TGTGCCAGCAGCGGACAGAGGGCTAGTCAGCCCCAGCATTTT.

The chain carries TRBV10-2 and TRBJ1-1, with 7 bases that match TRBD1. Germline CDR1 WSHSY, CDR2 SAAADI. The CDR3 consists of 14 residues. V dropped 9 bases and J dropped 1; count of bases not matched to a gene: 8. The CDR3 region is CASNYRGENTEAFF. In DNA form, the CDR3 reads TGCGCCAGTAATTACAGGGGAGAGAACACTGAAGCTTTCTTT.

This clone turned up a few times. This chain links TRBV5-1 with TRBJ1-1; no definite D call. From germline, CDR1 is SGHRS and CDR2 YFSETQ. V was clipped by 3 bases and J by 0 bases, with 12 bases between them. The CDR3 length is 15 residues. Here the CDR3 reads CASSSNGELNTEAFF. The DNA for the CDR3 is TGCGCCAGCAGCTCAAACGGAGAATTGAACACTGAAGCTTTCTTT.

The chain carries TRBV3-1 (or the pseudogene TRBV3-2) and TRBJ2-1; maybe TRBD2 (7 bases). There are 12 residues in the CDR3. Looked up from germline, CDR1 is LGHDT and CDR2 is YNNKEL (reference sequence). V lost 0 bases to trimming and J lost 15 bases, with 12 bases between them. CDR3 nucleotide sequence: TGTGCCAGCAGCCAAGATAGGCGGGGGCCGTTCTTC. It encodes CASSQDRRGPFF.

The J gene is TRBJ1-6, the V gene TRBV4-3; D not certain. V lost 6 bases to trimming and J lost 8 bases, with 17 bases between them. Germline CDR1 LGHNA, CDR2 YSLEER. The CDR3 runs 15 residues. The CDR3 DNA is TGCGCCAGCAGTCAAAGCACGGGTTCGGATTCACCCCTCCACTTT. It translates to CASSQSTGSDSPLHF.

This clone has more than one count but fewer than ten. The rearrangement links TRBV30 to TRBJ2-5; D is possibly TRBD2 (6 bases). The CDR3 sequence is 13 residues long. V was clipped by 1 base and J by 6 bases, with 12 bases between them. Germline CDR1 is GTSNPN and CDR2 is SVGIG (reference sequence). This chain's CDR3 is CAWSGTSMKTQYF. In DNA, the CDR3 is TGTGCCTGGAGTGGAACTAGCATGAAGACCCAGTACTTC.

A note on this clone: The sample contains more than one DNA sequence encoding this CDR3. The CDR3 DNA reads TGTGCCAGCAGCCAAGTACTAGGGTTGAACACTGAAGCTTTCTTT. This gives the protein CASSQVLGLNTEAFF. This rearrangement joins TRBV14 to TRBJ1-1; D is unresolved. Germline loops: CDR1 SGHDN, CDR2 FVKESK. This CDR3 has 15 residues. Trimming removed 1 base from V and 0 bases from J, with 9 bases in between.

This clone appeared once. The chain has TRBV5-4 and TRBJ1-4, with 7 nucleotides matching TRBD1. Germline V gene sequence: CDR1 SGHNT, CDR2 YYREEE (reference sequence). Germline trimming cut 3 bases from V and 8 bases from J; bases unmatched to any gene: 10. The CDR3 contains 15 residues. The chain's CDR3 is CASSSYVLQGEKLFF. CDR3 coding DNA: TGTGCCAGCAGCTCGTATGTTTTACAGGGGGAAAAACTGTTTTTT.